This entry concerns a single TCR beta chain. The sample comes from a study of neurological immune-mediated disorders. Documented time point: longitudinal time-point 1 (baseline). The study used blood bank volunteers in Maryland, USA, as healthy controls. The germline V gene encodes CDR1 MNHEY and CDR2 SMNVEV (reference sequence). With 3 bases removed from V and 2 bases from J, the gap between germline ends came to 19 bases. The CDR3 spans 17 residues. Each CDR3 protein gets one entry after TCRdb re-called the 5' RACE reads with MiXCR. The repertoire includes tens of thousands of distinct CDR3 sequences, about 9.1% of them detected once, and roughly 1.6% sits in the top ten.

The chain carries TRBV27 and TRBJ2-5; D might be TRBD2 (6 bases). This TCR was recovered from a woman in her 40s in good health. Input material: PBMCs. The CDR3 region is CASSFSGEAETQETQYF. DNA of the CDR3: TGTGCCAGCAGTTTCAGTGGGGAGGCAGAGACACAAGAGACCCAGTACTTC.